The 26 T cell receptor beta chains below come from one sample, sequenced in a study of neurological immune-mediated disorders. TCRdb independently ran MiXCR on the 5' RACE reads; one entry per CDR3 protein. The sample has under 40,000 distinct CDR3 sequences, roughly 7% seen once; the top ten hold 4.4%. Sequencing used PBMCs. All receptors derive from a woman aged 40-49 years in good health.

This clonotype was seen repeatedly, ten times or more. The rearrangement links TRBV7-2 to TRBJ2-4; no reliable D call. The CDR3 has 17 amino acids. Germline CDR1 reads SGHTA; CDR2 reads FQGNSA. Trimming pared 1 base from V and 0 bases from J, leaving 13 bases between. CDR3 sequence (DNA): TGTGCCAGCAGCTTAGGGCGAGCGATTCTAGCCAAAAACATTCAGTACTTC. This sequence encodes CASSLGRAILAKNIQYF.

This clonotype was recorded many times. This chain links TRBV6-1 with TRBJ1-1; no reliable D call. Per germline, CDR1 MNHNS and CDR2 SASEGT. The CDR3 runs 13 residues. V gave up 3 bases and J gave up 5 bases, with 10 bases separating them. CDR3 nucleotides: TGTGCCAGCAGTGATGAGGGTTGGACTGAAGCTTTCTTT. It encodes CASSDEGWTEAFF.

At least ten counts were recorded for this clonotype. The chain is built from TRBV7-8 and TRBJ2-1; 10 bases map to TRBD2. Germline values: CDR1 SGHVS, CDR2 FQNEAQ. This CDR3 spans 15 amino acids. Trimming removed 6 bases from V and 0 bases from J; junction bases left unmatched: 2. The CDR3 protein is CASRTSGLSYNEQFF. The DNA of the CDR3 is TGTGCCAGCAGGACTAGCGGGCTCTCCTACAATGAGCAGTTCTTC.

In this sample, this clonotype turned up a few times. A much larger clone lies one base from this, so it may be a read error. CDR3 loop: CAIRTGDAYEQYF. The CDR3 coding sequence is TGTGCCATCAGGACAGGGGACGCCTACGAGCAGTACTTC. The chain is built from TRBV10-3 and TRBJ2-7; 8 bases align to TRBD1. Germline assignment: CDR1 ENHRY and CDR2 SYGVKD. Losses at the gene ends were 6 bases for V and 2 bases for J; bases not matched to a gene: 3. The CDR3 covers 13 residues.

At least ten counts were recorded for this clonotype. V is TRBV5-8 and J is TRBJ1-2; 8 bases align to TRBD1. This CDR3 contains 16 residues. J lost 8 bases, V lost 0 bases, and 12 bases had no gene match. Germline V gene sequence: CDR1 SGHTS, CDR2 YDEGEE. In DNA, the CDR3 is TGTGCCAGCAGCTTGGCCTTCGGGACAGGCAGTAGGGGCTACACCTTC. Protein sequence: CASSLAFGTGSRGYTF.

In its sample, this clonotype was seen a few times. The J gene is TRBJ2-2, the V gene TRBV9, with TRBD1 as a possible D gene (6 bases). The CDR3 spans 17 residues. Trimming shortened V by 3 bases and J by 1 base, and 16 bases separated the two germline ends. The germline CDR1 and CDR2 sequences are SGDLS and YYNGEE. CDR3 loop: CASSGTPGTMNTGELFF. The CDR3 nucleotides read TGTGCCAGCAGCGGCACCCCCGGGACAATGAACACCGGGGAGCTGTTTTTT.

This clonotype was recorded at least ten times. The rearrangement uses TRBV10-3 and TRBJ2-3; 7 bases map to TRBD1. Looked up from germline, CDR1 is ENHRY and CDR2 is SYGVKD. V was pared by 5 bases and J by 2 bases, with 4 bases of the junction left unmatched. The CDR3 runs 14 residues. This CDR3 reads CAISQTGYTDTQYF. DNA for the CDR3: TGTGCCATCAGTCAGACAGGGTACACAGATACGCAGTATTTT.

This clonotype was seen ten or more times. CDR3 protein: CASSLWRTATYEQYV. CDR3 nucleotide sequence: TGTGCCAGCAGCTTGTGGAGAACAGCCACCTACGAGCAGTACGTC. The chain couples TRBV5-6 to TRBJ2-7; no firm D call. This CDR3 comprises 15 residues. Germline values: CDR1 SGHDT, CDR2 YYEEEE. Trimming left V 1 base short and J 2 bases short, with 13 bases between.

This clonotype was counted many times. The CDR3 bases are TGCGCCAGCAGCTTGGATCCGGGAGGGTTTAACGGAGCTTTCTTT. It encodes CASSLDPGGFNGAFF. The gene calls are TRBV5-1 and TRBJ1-1; D call uncertain. CDR1 and CDR2 from the germline V gene are SGHRS and YFSETQ. The CDR3 is 15 residues long. Trimming pared 0 bases from V and 10 bases from J, leaving 19 bases between.

This clonotype was seen many times. The chain recombines TRBV7-8 with TRBJ2-7; 10 nucleotides line up with TRBD1. Germline CDR1 is SGHVS and CDR2 is FQNEAQ. Losses at the gene ends were 1 base for V and 2 bases for J; bases not matched to a gene: 2. This CDR3 region has 15 residues. The CDR3: CASSLDGTGAYEQYV. For the CDR3, the DNA is TGTGCCAGCAGCTTAGATGGGACAGGGGCCTACGAGCAGTACGTC.

The table lists this clonotype with many counts. This chain joins TRBV14 and TRBJ2-2; D remains ambiguous. The CDR3 consists of 14 residues. V lost 0 bases and J 3 bases, leaving 5 bases between the germline ends. Germline values: CDR1 SGHDN, CDR2 FVKESK. The CDR3 DNA sequence: TGTGCCAGCAGCCAAGAAAAATACACCGGGGAGCTGTTTTTT. Translating it yields CASSQEKYTGELFF.

This clonotype was seen many times. CDR3 sequence: CASSVTGANQPQHF. Written as DNA, the CDR3 is TGTGCCAGCAGCGTTACAGGGGCCAATCAGCCCCAGCATTTT. V gene TRBV7-8 combines with J gene TRBJ1-5; TRBD1 aligns across 7 bases. The CDR3 runs 14 residues. Germline V gene data show CDR1 as SGHVS and CDR2 as FQNEAQ. V shed 5 bases and J 3 bases; nucleotides not matched to a gene: 4. The variable domain in full, with the rest retrieved from reference TRBV7-8 and TRBJ1-5, is GAGVSQSPRYKVAKRGQDVALRCDPISGHVSLFWYQQALGQGPEFLTYFQNEAQLDKSGLPSDRFFAERPEGSVSTLKIQRTQQEDSAVYLCASSVTGANQPQHFGDGTRLSIL.

This clonotype was seen ten or more times. The chain recombines TRBV6-2 or TRBV6-3 with TRBJ1-6; D gene ambiguous. The V gene lost 7 bases and the J gene lost 6 bases, with 10 bases spanning the gap. The CDR3 consists of 13 residues. Germline lookup yields CDR1 MNHEY and CDR2 SVGEGT. CDR3 DNA: TGTGCCAGCAAGACGGACGGTAATTCACCCCTCCACTTT. It is translated as CASKTDGNSPLHF.

This clonotype was seen at least ten times. The chain couples TRBV20-1 to TRBJ2-2; 11 bases fit TRBD2. The CDR3 is 18 amino acids. In germline, CDR1 is DFQATT, CDR2 SNEGSKA (reference sequence). Losses at the gene ends were 8 bases for V and 4 bases for J; bases not matched to a gene: 18. The CDR3 DNA follows: TGCAGTTCTCTATTAGCGGGAGGGCAAGTGAGTGGCACCGGGGAGCTGTTTTTT. It codes for CSSLLAGGQVSGTGELFF.

This clonotype was recorded at least ten times. The J gene is TRBJ2-1, the V gene TRBV15; D is ambiguous. The germline CDR1 and CDR2 sequences are LNHNV and YYDKDF (reference sequence). V was shortened by 2 bases and J by 4 bases, with 6 bases between the two germline ends. The CDR3 spans 13 residues. The CDR3: CATSRTPYNEQFF. CDR3 DNA: TGTGCCACCAGCAGAACTCCTTACAATGAGCAGTTCTTC. The full variable domain, completed using reference TRBV15 and TRBJ2-1, is DAMVIQNPRYQVTQFGKPVTLSCSQTLNHNVMYWYQQKSSQAPKLLFHYYDKDFNNEADTPDNFQSRRPNTSFCFLDIRSPGLGDTAMYLCATSRTPYNEQFFGPGTRLTVL.

This clonotype was found a few times. The chain carries TRBV12-3 or TRBV12-4 and TRBJ2-3; D is ambiguous. The CDR3 has 12 amino acids. Trimming pared 4 bases from V and 1 base from J, leaving 3 bases between. This CDR3 reads CASSWGTDTQYF. DNA of the CDR3: TGTGCCAGCAGTTGGGGCACAGATACGCAGTATTTT.

On this clonotype: The junction departs from the called germline gene at one end, perhaps through a read error. V gene TRBV7-6 combines with J gene TRBJ2-2; 8 nucleotides match TRBD2. There are 14 residues in the CDR3. Germline V lookup: CDR1 SGHVS, CDR2 FNYEAQ. CDR3 region: CVSSSGGGTGERFF. The CDR3 DNA reads TGTGTCAGCAGCTCTGGCGGGGGGACCGGGGAGCGGTTTTTT.

This clonotype has ten or more counts. The chain links TRBV4-3 to TRBJ2-1, with a possible D match to TRBD2 (7 bases). The CDR3 is 16 residues long. Trimming left V 0 bases short and J 2 bases short, with 11 bases between. Germline V CDR1 and CDR2: LGHNA, YSLEER. CDR3 DNA sequence: TGCGCCAGCAGCCAAGAGGGGGGGGGGCCCTACAATGAGCAGTTCTTC. Its protein product is CASSQEGGGPYNEQFF.

This clonotype was observed a handful of times. The chain links TRBV11-2 to TRBJ2-1, with 11 bases matching TRBD2. This CDR3 has 14 amino acids. Germline loops: CDR1 SGHAT, CDR2 FQNNGV. J was trimmed by 6 bases and V by 4 bases; bases with no gene match: 2. CDR3 in amino acids: CASSWGLAANEQFF. CDR3 DNA sequence: TGTGCCAGCAGCTGGGGACTAGCGGCCAATGAGCAGTTCTTC.

This clonotype was observed at least ten times. This rearrangement joins TRBV24-1 to TRBJ2-1, with D possibly being TRBD1 (6 bases). The CDR3 is 13 residues long. Trimming took 6 bases from V and 8 from J, leaving 13 bases between them. Germline CDR1 KGHDR, CDR2 SFDVKD. DNA of the CDR3: TGTGCCACCAGTAGGCAGGGGTTCGATGAGCAGTTCTTC. Amino acid sequence: CATSRQGFDEQFF.

The rearrangement links TRBV6-4 to TRBJ1-2, with D hard to call. V shed 6 bases and J shed 0 bases, with 14 bases lying between them. Germline CDR1 is MRHNA and CDR2 is SNTAGT. This CDR3 contains 15 residues. The CDR3 nucleotides are TGTGCCAGCAGCCCCGGTACGGCTTCTAACTATGGCTACACCTTC. Translating gives CASSPGTASNYGYTF.

This clonotype was seen more than once but under ten times. The chain recombines TRBV7-2 with TRBJ2-7, with 7 bases fitting TRBD1. With 7 bases clipped from V and 6 bases from J, the junction kept 18 bases outside the gene matches. The CDR3 has 16 amino acids. Per the germline V gene, CDR1 is SGHTA and CDR2 is FQGNSA. The CDR3 DNA reads TGTGCCAGCACCATTCAGCCTGGGACAGCACTGGGCGAGCAGTACTTC. As protein: CASTIQPGTALGEQYF.

On this clonotype: A much bigger clone sits one base away, suggesting this may be a read error. This chain links TRBV5-1 with TRBJ1-1; TRBD1 matches 7 bases. This CDR3 is built from 13 residues. The germline V gene encodes CDR1 SGHRS and CDR2 YFSETQ. For the CDR3, the DNA is TGCGCCAGCACCTCGACAGGGAACTCTGAAGCTTTCTTT. Its translation is CASTSTGNSEAFF.

This clonotype was detected many times. The CDR3 sequence: CASSLAVYEQYF. The DNA for the CDR3 is TGTGCCAGCAGCTTAGCCGTCTACGAGCAGTACTTC. The rearrangement links TRBV11-2 to TRBJ2-7, with no clear D. The V gene's germline CDR1 is SGHAT and CDR2 FQNNGV. The CDR3 runs to 12 residues. The ends were cut back, 1 base at V and 3 bases at J, with 4 bases in the middle.

This clonotype occurred many times. The chain uses TRBV3-1 and TRBJ2-7; possible D gene TRBD2, 6 bases. This CDR3 has 14 amino acids. The V gene's germline CDR1 is LGHDT and CDR2 YNNKEL (reference sequence). V dropped 4 bases and J dropped 6 bases, with 16 bases sitting between them. CDR3 bases: TGTGCCAGCAGCCGAAGTGAGGGTAGCGGCGAGCAGTACTTC. Residues: CASSRSEGSGEQYF.

This clonotype has a count of ten or more. The V gene is TRBV7-9, the J gene TRBJ1-1; D uncertain. V was shortened by 5 bases and J by 5 bases, with 9 bases between the two germline ends. CDR1 is SEHNR, CDR2 FQNEAQ, per germline (reference sequence). CDR3 size: 12 residues. CDR3 sequence: CASSPWETEAFF. The CDR3 nucleotides are TGTGCCAGCAGCCCTTGGGAGACTGAAGCTTTCTTT.